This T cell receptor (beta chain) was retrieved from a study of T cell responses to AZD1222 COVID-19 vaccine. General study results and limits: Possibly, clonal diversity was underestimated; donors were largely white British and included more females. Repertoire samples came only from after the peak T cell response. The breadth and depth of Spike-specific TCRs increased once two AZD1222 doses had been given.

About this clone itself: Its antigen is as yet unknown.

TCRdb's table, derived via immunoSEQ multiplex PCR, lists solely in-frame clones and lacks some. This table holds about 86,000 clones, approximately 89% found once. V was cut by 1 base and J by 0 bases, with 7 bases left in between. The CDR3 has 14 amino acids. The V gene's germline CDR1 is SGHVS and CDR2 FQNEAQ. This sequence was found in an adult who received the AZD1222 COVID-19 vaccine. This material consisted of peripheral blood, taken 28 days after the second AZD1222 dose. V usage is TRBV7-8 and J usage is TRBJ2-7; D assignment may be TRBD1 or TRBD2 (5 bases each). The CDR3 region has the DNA TGTGCCAGCAGCTTAGGGGGGACCTCCTACGAGCAGTACTTC. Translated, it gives CASSLGGTSYEQYF.